The entry below gives a single T cell receptor (beta chain) sequence along with its context. The antigen remains unidentified. Unique-molecular-identifier-tagged TCR beta cDNA libraries were used. It was from roughly 1.1 to 9.2 million T cells that about 540,000 cDNA molecules came. Using its own MiXCR run on the PCR reads, TCRdb lists one record per CDR3 protein. The table lists 350,000 to 500,000 distinct CDR3 sequences, approximately 39% of them singletons. The data are from a study of post-analysis software for immune sequencing data. Overall study context: The disease courses spanned relapsing-remitting, secondary progressive and progressive-relapsing forms of multiple sclerosis.

Study outcomes and limitations: Significantly lower normalized Chao1 diversity was found in patients with multiple sclerosis relative to controls. Those samples that were prepared in the same batch co-clustered strongly by F measure.

The sequenced sample was blood. This sequence originates from a girl aged 2-9 years with multiple sclerosis.

CDR3 bases: TGTGCCATCAGTTCTGAGGACAGTGAAGCTTTCTTT. It encodes CAISSEDSEAFF. The V gene is TRBV10-3, the J gene TRBJ1-1; D possibly corresponds to TRBD1 (6 bases). Per the germline V gene, CDR1 is ENHRY and CDR2 is SYGVKD. Trimming shortened V by 5 bases and J by 7 bases, and 11 bases separated the two germline ends. This CDR3 has 12 residues.